This T cell receptor beta chain is from a study of T-cell memory formation after mild COVID-19. Regarding the study as a whole: CD4+ bias marked clones expanding day 15 to 37, unlike balanced contracting clones. SARS-CoV-2 specificity of second-wave clones peaking day 37 was unconfirmed.

This clonotype occurred a few times. Its matching antigen is unknown. CDR1 is DFQATT, CDR2 SNEGSKA, per germline (reference sequence). With 1 base removed from V and 5 bases from J, the gap between germline ends came to 14 bases. CDR3 length: 14 amino acids. One entry per CDR3 protein results from TCRdb running MiXCR on the 5' RACE reads. Of approximately 260,000 distinct CDR3 sequences listed, roughly 15% were seen once; the top ten hold 3.5%. V gene TRBV20-1 combines with J gene TRBJ2-5; D is uncertain. The sample taken for sequencing was PBMCs or a T cell subset sorted from them (not recorded which). This sequence was found in a man between 18 and 35 years old who had mild COVID-19 (a few samples of this study predate the infection). Cell type and time point are not known. The chain's CDR3 is CSARVVPGSETQYF. The DNA for the CDR3 is TGCAGTGCTAGAGTAGTACCAGGATCCGAGACCCAGTACTTC.